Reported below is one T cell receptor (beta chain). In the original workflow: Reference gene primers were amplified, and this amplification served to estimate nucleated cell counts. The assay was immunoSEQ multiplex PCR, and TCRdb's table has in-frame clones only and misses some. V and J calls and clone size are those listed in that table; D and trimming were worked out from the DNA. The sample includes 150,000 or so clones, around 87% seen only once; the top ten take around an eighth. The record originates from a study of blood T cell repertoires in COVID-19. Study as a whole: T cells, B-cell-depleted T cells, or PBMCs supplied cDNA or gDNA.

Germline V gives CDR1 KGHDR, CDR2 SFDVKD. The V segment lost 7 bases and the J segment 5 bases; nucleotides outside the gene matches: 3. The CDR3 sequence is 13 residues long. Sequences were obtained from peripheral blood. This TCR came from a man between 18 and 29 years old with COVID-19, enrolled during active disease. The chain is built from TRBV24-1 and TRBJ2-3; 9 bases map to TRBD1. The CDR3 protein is CATRQGAVDTQYF. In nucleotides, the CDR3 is TGTGCCACCAGACAGGGGGCGGTAGATACGCAGTATTTT.